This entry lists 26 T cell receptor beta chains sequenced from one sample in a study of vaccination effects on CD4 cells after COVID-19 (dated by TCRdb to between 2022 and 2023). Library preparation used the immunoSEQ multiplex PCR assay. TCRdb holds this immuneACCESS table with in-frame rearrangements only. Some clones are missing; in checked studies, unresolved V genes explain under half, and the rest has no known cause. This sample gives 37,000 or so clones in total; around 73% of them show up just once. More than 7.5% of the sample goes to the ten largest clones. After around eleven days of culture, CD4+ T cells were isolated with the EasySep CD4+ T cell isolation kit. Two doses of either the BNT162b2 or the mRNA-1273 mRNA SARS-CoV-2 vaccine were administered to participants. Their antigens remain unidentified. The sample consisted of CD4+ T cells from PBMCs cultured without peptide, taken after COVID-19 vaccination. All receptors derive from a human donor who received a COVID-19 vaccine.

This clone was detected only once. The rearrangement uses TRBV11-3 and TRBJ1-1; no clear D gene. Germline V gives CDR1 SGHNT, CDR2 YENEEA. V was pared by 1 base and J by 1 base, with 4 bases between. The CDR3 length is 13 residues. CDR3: CASSLGQNTEAFF. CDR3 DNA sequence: TGTGCCAGCAGCTTAGGACAGAACACTGAAGCTTTCTTT.

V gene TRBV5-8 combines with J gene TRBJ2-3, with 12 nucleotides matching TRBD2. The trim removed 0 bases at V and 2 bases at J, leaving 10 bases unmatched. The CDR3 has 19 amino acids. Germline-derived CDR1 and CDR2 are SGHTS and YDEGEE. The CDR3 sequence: CASSLGLAGALTSTDTQYF. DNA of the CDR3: TGTGCCAGCAGCTTGGGACTAGCGGGAGCCTTAACTTCCACAGATACGCAGTATTTT.

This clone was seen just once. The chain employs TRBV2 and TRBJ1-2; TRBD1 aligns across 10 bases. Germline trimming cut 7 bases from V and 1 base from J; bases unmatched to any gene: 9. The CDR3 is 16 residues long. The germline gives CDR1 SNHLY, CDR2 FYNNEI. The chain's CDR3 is CASIRGQGLHNYGYTF. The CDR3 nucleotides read TGTGCCAGCATTCGGGGACAGGGGCTACATAACTATGGCTACACCTTC. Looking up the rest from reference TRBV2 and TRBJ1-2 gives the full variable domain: EPEVTQTPSHQVTQMGQEVILRCVPISNHLYFYWYRQILGQKVEFLVSFYNNEISEKSEIFDDQFSVERPDGSNFTLKIRSTKLEDSAMYFCASIRGQGLHNYGYTFGSGTRLTVV.

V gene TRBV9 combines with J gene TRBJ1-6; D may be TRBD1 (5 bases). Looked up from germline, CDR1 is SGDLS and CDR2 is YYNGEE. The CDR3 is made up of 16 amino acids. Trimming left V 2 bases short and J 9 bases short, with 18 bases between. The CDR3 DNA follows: TGTGCCAGCAGCGTTTATACCGGGACGGGGACTTCACCCCTCCACTTT. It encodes CASSVYTGTGTSPLHF.

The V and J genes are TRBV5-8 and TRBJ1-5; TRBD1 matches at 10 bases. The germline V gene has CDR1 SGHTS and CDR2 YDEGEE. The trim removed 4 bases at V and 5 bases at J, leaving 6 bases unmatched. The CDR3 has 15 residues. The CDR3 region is CASSPDRGGYQPQHF. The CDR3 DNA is TGTGCCAGCAGCCCGGACAGGGGGGGATATCAGCCCCAGCATTTT.

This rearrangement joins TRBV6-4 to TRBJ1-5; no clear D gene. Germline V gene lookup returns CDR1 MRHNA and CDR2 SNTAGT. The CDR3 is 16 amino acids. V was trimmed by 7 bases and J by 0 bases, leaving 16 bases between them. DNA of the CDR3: TGTGCCAGCACCGGACGGAGCCTTTATAGCAATCAGCCCCAGCATTTT. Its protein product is CASTGRSLYSNQPQHF.

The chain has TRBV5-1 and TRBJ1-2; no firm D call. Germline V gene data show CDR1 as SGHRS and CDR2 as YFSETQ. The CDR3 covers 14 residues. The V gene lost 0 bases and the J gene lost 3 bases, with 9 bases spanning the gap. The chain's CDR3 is CASSLDRADYGYTF. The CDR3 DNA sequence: TGCGCCAGCAGCTTGGATCGGGCCGACTATGGCTACACCTTC.

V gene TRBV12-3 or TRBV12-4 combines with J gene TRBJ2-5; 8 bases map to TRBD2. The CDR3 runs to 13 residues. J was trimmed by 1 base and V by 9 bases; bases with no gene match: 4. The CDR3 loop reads CASSGAIQETQYF. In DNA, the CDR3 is TGTGCCAGTAGCGGGGCTATCCAAGAGACCCAGTACTTC.

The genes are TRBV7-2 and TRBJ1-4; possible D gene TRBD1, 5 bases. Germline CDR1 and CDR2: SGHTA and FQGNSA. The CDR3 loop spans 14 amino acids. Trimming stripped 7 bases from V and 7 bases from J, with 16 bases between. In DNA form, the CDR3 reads TGTGCCAGCACTGGAAGGGGAGAAGGTGAAAAACTGTTTTTT. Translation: CASTGRGEGEKLFF.

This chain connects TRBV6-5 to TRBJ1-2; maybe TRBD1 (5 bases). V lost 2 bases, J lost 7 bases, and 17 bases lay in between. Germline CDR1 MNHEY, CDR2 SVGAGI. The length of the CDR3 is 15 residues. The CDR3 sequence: CASSYGVGQGRGYTF. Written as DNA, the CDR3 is TGTGCCAGCAGTTACGGTGTTGGCCAGGGCCGTGGCTACACCTTC.

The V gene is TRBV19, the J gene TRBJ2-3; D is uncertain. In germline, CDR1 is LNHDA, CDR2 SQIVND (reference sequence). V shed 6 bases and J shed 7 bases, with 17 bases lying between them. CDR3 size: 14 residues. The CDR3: CASSTTSGRHTQYF. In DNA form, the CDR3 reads TGTGCCAGTAGCACAACCTCCGGCAGGCATACGCAGTATTTT.

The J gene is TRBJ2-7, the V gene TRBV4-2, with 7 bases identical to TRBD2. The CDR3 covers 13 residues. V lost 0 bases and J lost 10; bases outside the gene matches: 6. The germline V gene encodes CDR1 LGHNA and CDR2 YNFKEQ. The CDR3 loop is CASSQESSGTQYF. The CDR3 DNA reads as TGTGCCAGCAGCCAAGAATCTAGCGGAACACAGTACTTC.

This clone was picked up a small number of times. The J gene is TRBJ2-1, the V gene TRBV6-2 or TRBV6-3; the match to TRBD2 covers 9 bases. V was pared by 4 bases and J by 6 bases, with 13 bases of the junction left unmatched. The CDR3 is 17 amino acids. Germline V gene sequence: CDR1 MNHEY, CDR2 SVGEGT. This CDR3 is CASSSGFSGRKVNEQFF. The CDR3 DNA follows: TGTGCCAGCAGTTCCGGATTTAGCGGGAGAAAGGTCAATGAGCAGTTCTTC.

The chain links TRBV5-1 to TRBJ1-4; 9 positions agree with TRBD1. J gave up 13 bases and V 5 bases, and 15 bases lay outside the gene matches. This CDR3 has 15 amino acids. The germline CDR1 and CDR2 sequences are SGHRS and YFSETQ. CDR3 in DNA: TGCGCCAGCAGACCTACAGGGGGCGCAAAGGGGATACTGTTTTTT. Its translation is CASRPTGGAKGILFF. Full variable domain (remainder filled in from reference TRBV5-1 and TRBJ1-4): KAGVTQTPRYLIKTRGQQVTLSCSPISGHRSVSWYQQTPGQGLQFLFEYFSETQRNKGNFPGRFSGRQFSNSRSEMNVSTLELGDSALYLCASRPTGGAKGILFFGSGTQLSVL.

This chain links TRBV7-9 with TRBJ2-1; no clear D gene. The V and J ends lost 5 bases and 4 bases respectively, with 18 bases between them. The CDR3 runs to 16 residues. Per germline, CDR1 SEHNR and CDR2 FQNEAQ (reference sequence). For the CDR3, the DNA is TGTGCCAGCAGCATCCCCGTCGGGCGTTTTTACAATGAGCAGTTCTTC. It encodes CASSIPVGRFYNEQFF.

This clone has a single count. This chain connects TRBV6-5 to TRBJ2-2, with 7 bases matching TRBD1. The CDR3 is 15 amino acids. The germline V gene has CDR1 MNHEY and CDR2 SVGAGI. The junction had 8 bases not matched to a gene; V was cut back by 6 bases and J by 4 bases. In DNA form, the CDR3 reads TGTGCCAGCAGAATTAGGGGGCGGGCCACCGGGGAGCTGTTTTTT. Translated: CASRIRGRATGELFF.

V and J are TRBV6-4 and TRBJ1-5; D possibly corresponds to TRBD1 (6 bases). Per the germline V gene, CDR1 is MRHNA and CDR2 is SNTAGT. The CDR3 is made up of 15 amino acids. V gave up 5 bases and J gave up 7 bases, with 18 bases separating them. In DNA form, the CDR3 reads TGTGCCAGCAGTCCACAGGGTGGTGTAGAACAGCCCCAGCATTTT. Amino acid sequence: CASSPQGGVEQPQHF.

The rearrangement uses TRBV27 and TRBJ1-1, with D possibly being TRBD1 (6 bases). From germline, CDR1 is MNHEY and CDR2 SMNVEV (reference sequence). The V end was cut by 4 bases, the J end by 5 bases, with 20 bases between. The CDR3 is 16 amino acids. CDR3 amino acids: CASSSLWGAARTEAFF. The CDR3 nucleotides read TGTGCCAGCAGTTCCCTCTGGGGGGCAGCTAGGACTGAAGCTTTCTTT.

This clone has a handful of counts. CDR3: CASSPGGRISGNTIYF. The CDR3 region has the DNA TGTGCCAGCAGCCCAGGAGGTCGGATCTCTGGAAACACCATATATTTT. The V and J genes are TRBV7-2 and TRBJ1-3; D is ambiguous. The length of the CDR3 is 16 residues. The V gene's germline CDR1 is SGHTA and CDR2 FQGNSA. V lost 5 bases and J lost 0, with 14 bases in between.

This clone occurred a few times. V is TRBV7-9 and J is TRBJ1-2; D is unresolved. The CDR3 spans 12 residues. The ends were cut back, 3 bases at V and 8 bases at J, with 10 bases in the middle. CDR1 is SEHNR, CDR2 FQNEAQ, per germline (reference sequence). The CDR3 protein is CASSLTTGGYTF. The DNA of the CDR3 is TGTGCCAGCAGCTTGACAACTGGGGGCTACACCTTC.

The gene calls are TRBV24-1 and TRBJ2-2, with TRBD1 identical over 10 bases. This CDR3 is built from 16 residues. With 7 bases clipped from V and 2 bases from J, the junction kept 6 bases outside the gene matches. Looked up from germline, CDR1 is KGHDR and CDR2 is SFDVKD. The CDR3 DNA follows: TGTGCCACCAGCGGTGGGACAGGGGCCAACACCGGGGAGCTGTTTTTT. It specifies CATSGGTGANTGELFF.

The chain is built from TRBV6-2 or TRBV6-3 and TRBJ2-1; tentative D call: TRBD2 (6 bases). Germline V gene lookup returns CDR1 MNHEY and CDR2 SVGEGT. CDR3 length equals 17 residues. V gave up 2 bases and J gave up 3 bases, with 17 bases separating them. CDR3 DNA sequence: TGTGCCAGCAGTTACGGCTTCTCCCTAGCGAACTACAATGAGCAGTTCTTC. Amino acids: CASSYGFSLANYNEQFF.

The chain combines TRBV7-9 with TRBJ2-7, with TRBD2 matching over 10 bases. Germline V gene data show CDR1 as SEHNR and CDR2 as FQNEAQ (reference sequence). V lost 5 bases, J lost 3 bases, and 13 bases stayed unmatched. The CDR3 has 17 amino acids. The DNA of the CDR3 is TGTGCCAGCAGCGTCGGACCTAGCGGGAGAGGGGTCTACGAGCAGTACTTC. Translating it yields CASSVGPSGRGVYEQYF.

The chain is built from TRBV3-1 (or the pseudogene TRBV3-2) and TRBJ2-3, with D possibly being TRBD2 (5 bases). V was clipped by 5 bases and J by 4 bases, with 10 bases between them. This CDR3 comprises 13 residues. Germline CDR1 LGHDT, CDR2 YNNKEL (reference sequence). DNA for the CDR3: TGTGCCAGCAGCTCCGGGATATCAGATACGCAGTATTTT. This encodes CASSSGISDTQYF.

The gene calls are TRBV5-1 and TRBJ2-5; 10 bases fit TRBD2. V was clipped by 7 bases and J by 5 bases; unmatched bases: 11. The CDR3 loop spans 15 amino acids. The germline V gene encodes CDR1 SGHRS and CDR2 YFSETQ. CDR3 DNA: TGCGCCAGCGCCGCCGGTAGCGGGAGGAGTGAGACCCAGTACTTC. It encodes CASAAGSGRSETQYF.

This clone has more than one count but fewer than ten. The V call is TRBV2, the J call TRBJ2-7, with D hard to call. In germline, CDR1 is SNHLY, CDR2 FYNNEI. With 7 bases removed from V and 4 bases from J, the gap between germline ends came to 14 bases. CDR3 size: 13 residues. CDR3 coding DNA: TGTGCCAGCATTGGTTGGGAAGGGTACGAGCAGTACTTC. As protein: CASIGWEGYEQYF.